This TCR beta chain was identified in a study of cytotoxic CD8 clonotypes in ibrutinib-treated CLL. Study observations and caveats: Pretreatment clonality was elevated relative to age-matched healthy donors and paralleled circulating CD8+ T-cell counts. Before falling back toward baseline at progression, clonality had risen at the time of ibrutinib response.

TCRdb's copy holds only in-frame clones and misses some; the assay was immunoSEQ multiplex PCR. Here the sample spans 250,000 to 350,000 clones, roughly three quarters being singletons. The V gene lost 0 bases and the J gene lost 2 bases, with 15 bases spanning the gap. The CDR3 runs to 17 residues. Germline CDR1 and CDR2: LGHNA and YSLEER. PBMCs that had been cryopreserved were the source of roughly 2.2 micrograms of genomic DNA for TCR beta libraries. To note about this clone: Its cognate antigen is unknown.

The source is a human donor with chronic lymphocytic leukemia. The sequenced sample was PBMCs, obtained at disease progression, from a patient treated with ibrutinib. The gene calls are TRBV4-3 and TRBJ2-3; D gene unclear. The chain's CDR3 is CASSQDVGQIFTDTQYF. The CDR3 DNA reads TGCGCCAGCAGCCAAGATGTAGGTCAGATATTCACAGATACGCAGTATTTT.